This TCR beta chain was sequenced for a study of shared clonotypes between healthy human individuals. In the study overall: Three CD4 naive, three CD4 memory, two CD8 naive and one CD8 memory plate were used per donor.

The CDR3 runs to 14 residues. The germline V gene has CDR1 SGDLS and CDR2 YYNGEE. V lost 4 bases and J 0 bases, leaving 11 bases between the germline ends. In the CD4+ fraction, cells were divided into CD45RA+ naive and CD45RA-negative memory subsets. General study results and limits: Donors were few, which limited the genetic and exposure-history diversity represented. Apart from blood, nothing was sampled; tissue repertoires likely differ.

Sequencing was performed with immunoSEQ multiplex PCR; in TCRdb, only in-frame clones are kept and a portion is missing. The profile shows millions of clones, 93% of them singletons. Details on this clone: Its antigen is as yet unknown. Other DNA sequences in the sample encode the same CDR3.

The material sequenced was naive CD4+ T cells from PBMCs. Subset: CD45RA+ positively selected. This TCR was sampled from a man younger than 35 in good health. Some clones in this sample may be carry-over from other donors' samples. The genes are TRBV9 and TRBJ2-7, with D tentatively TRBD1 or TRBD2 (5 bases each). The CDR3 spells CASSPTGTSYEQYF. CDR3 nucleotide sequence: TGTGCCAGCAGCCCCACGGGGACCTCCTACGAGCAGTACTTC. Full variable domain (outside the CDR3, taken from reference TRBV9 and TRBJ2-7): DSGVTQTPKHLITATGQRVTLRCSPRSGDLSVYWYQQSLDQGLQFLIQYYNGEERAKGNILERFSAQQFPDLHSELNLSSLELGDSALYFCASSPTGTSYEQYFGPGTRLTVT.